Listed here are 2 T cell receptor beta chains from one sample, sequenced in a study of T-cell reconstitution after alpha-beta-depleted transplantation in children listed by TCRdb under 2016. The library came from PCR. The instrument was an Illumina HiSeq 2500. Molecular barcoding was employed in the preparation of TCR libraries, with unique molecular identifiers being used to normalize TCRbeta repertoire quantification. The public reads were reanalyzed by TCRdb: fastp trimming at Q25, MiXCR alignment, in-frame beta chains only. Every entry covers one CDR3 protein and lists the most common genes and DNA from its rows. This sample comprises approximately 1,000,000 distinct CDR3 sequences, about 29% of them detected only once. 25% to 35% of the sample is held by the ten biggest clonotypes. Taken with the paper, the label for treatment or condition translates to: allogeneic hematopoietic cell transplantation with graft depleted of TCRalphabeta T cells and CD19 B cells.

The material was PBMCs, mostly from graft donor cells, obtained 360 days after TCRalphabeta/CD19-depleted stem cell transplant. These receptors came from a boy under two years old who had a stem cell transplant for SCID, so the T cells may come from the graft donor.

This chain links TRBV15 with TRBJ2-3, with TRBD1 as a possible D gene (7 bases). V was trimmed by 3 bases and J by 0 bases, leaving 16 bases between them. CDR1 is LNHNV, CDR2 YYDKDF, per germline (reference sequence). The CDR3 covers 17 residues. As DNA, the CDR3 is TGTGCCACCAGCAGGGGGAACAGGGGACTTAGCACAGATACGCAGTATTTT. Protein sequence: CATSRGNRGLSTDTQYF.

The rearrangement joins TRBV7-3 to TRBJ2-7; D unclear. This CDR3 comprises 18 residues. Germline CDR1 reads SGHTA; CDR2 reads FQGTGA. Trimming removed 0 bases at V and 3 bases at J, with 21 bases between. The CDR3: CASSLTPLGQPPDYEQYF. The CDR3 nucleotides are TGTGCCAGCAGCTTAACACCGCTCGGGCAGCCACCCGACTACGAGCAGTACTTC.